The 14 T cell receptor beta chains listed next were all sequenced from one sample in a study of blood T cell repertoires in COVID-19 (dated by TCRdb to the early 2020s). Library construction relied on the immunoSEQ multiplex PCR assay. Here the immuneACCESS table is served through TCRdb, limited to in-frame sequences with V and J called. Missing clones are a known gap in these copies; in checked studies unresolved V genes cover under half, and the rest lacks a known reason. Recorded for this sample are around 430,000 clones; 88% of them occurred a single time. The top ten constitute roughly 12% of the sample. The sample was peripheral blood. These TCRs come from a woman between 45 and 60 years old with COVID-19, enrolled during active disease.

The CDR3 loop is CASSSTPTRNTGELFF. CDR3 sequence (DNA): TGTGCCAGCAGTTCCACTCCGACTAGGAACACCGGGGAGCTGTTTTTT. V usage is TRBV2 and J usage is TRBJ2-2, with a tentative D call TRBD2 (6 bases). V lost 5 bases and J lost 1, with 14 bases in between. The germline gives CDR1 SNHLY, CDR2 FYNNEI. The CDR3 runs to 16 residues.

The V gene is TRBV10-3, the J gene TRBJ1-2, with no clear D. CDR1 and CDR2 from the germline V gene are ENHRY and SYGVKD. V was cut by 1 base and J by 4 bases, with 13 bases left in between. This CDR3 has 15 amino acids. The CDR3: CAISELGPSGYGYTF. The DNA of the CDR3 is TGTGCCATCAGTGAGTTAGGCCCATCGGGCTATGGCTACACCTTC.

The chain uses TRBV29-1 and TRBJ1-1, with a weak D call TRBD1 (5 bases). V shed 5 bases and J shed 1 base, with 17 bases lying between them. Germline loops: CDR1 SQVTM, CDR2 ANQGSEA. This CDR3 contains 15 residues. As DNA, the CDR3 is TGCAGCGTTAAGGGGAGGGCAGTGACGAACACTGAAGCTTTCTTT. Encoded protein: CSVKGRAVTNTEAFF. The complete variable domain, with remaining parts taken from reference TRBV29-1 and TRBJ1-1, reads SAVISQKPSRDICQRGTSLTIQCQVDSQVTMMFWYRQQPGQSLTLIATANQGSEATYESGFVIDKFPISRPNLTFSTLTVSNMSPEDSSIYLCSVKGRAVTNTEAFFGQGTRLTVV.

V is TRBV6-5 and J is TRBJ2-2, with D hard to call. The CDR3 has 12 amino acids. V was trimmed by 6 bases and J by 5 bases, leaving 7 bases between them. Germline values: CDR1 MNHEY, CDR2 SVGAGI. CDR3 region: CASSLQTGELFF. The CDR3, as DNA: TGTGCCAGCAGCCTCCAGACCGGGGAGCTGTTTTTT.

The genes are TRBV6-5 and TRBJ1-2; D ambiguous. CDR1 is MNHEY and CDR2 is SVGAGI in the germline V gene. The CDR3 is 14 amino acids. V lost 0 bases and J 3 bases, leaving 8 bases between the germline ends. The CDR3 spells CASSYSKRDYGYTF. CDR3 in DNA: TGTGCCAGCAGTTACTCGAAGAGGGACTATGGCTACACCTTC.

This clone has just one count. The rearrangement joins TRBV10-2 to TRBJ2-2, with D maybe TRBD1 (6 bases). Trimming took off 8 bases at V and 1 base at J, with 8 bases between the two ends. From germline, CDR1 is WSHSY and CDR2 SAAADI. The CDR3 extends over 13 amino acids. This CDR3 reads CASWGQNTGELFF. CDR3 nucleotide sequence: TGCGCCAGCTGGGGGCAGAACACCGGGGAGCTGTTTTTT.

This clone came up once. V gene TRBV29-1 combines with J gene TRBJ1-2, with 10 bases matching TRBD1. With V trimmed by 6 bases and J by 3 bases, 4 bases remained unmatched. Germline loops: CDR1 SQVTM, CDR2 ANQGSEA. This CDR3 has 13 amino acids. The CDR3 spells CSVGQGDYYGYTF. The DNA for the CDR3 is TGCAGCGTAGGACAGGGGGATTACTATGGCTACACCTTC.

The chain is built from TRBV9 and TRBJ1-2; D is perhaps TRBD1 (5 bases). The CDR3 totals 16 residues. The V gene's germline CDR1 is SGDLS and CDR2 YYNGEE. Trimming pared 3 bases from V and 3 bases from J, leaving 18 bases between. Here the CDR3 DNA reads TGTGCCAGCAGCGGATGGACCCTCGGGGGGGACTATGGCTACACCTTC. Translated: CASSGWTLGGDYGYTF.

The chain has TRBV12-5 and TRBJ2-3; TRBD1 agrees at 9 bases. The CDR3 is 14 amino acids. Germline loops: CDR1 LGHNT, CDR2 FRNRAP. V lost 5 bases, J lost 5 bases, and 5 bases stayed unmatched. The CDR3 DNA reads as TGTGCTAGTGGTCAAGGGACAGGGCGAGATACGCAGTATTTT. The encoded protein is CASGQGTGRDTQYF.

This sequence joins TRBV13 and TRBJ1-1, with TRBD1 as a possible D gene (5 bases). The CDR3 covers 12 residues. V dropped 5 bases and J dropped 6 bases, with 10 bases sitting between them. Germline V gene lookup returns CDR1 PRHDT and CDR2 FYEKMQ (reference sequence). This CDR3 reads CASSLQGSEAFF. The CDR3 DNA is TGTGCCAGCAGCCTTCAGGGTTCTGAAGCTTTCTTT. Variable domain in full (rest from reference TRBV13 and TRBJ1-1): AAGVIQSPRHLIKEKRETATLKCYPIPRHDTVYWYQQGPGQDPQFLISFYEKMQSDKGSIPDRFSAQQFSDYHSELNMSSLELGDSALYFCASSLQGSEAFFGQGTRLTVV.

The sample holds a few counts of this clone. The chain carries TRBV3-1 (or the pseudogene TRBV3-2) and TRBJ2-1; no reliable D call. V was pared by 0 bases and J by 7 bases, with 10 bases between. Germline CDR1 is LGHDT and CDR2 is YNNKEL (reference sequence). CDR3 length: 14 amino acids. The CDR3 DNA sequence: TGTGCCAGCAGCCAAGAATATGGTGAGAATGAGCAGTTCTTC. As protein: CASSQEYGENEQFF.

The table lists this clone with a count of one. The rearrangement links TRBV27 to TRBJ2-5, with a weak D call TRBD2 (7 bases). The CDR3 runs 13 residues. V lost 6 bases, J lost 2 bases, and 10 bases lay in between. The germline V gene encodes CDR1 MNHEY and CDR2 SMNVEV (reference sequence). CDR3 loop: CASSGGPQETQYF. The CDR3 DNA sequence: TGTGCCAGCAGCGGGGGGCCTCAAGAGACCCAGTACTTC.

The V and J genes are TRBV11-1 and TRBJ1-1, with a possible D match to TRBD1 (6 bases). This CDR3 region has 14 residues. Trimming shortened V by 8 bases and J by 1 base, and 14 bases separated the two germline ends. Germline CDR1 and CDR2: SGHAT and FQDESV (reference sequence). This CDR3 reads CASGMDRSNTEAFF. As DNA, the CDR3 is TGTGCCAGCGGAATGGACAGATCGAACACTGAAGCTTTCTTT.

This chain uses TRBV13 with TRBJ1-4; 7 bases line up with TRBD1. Germline-derived CDR1 and CDR2 are PRHDT and FYEKMQ (reference sequence). CDR3 size: 13 residues. The V gene end was trimmed by 8 bases and the J gene end by 8 bases; junction bases not matched to a gene: 8. CDR3 nucleotides: TGTGCCAGCGAGGACAGGAAGGAAGAAAAACTGTTTTTT. It specifies CASEDRKEEKLFF.